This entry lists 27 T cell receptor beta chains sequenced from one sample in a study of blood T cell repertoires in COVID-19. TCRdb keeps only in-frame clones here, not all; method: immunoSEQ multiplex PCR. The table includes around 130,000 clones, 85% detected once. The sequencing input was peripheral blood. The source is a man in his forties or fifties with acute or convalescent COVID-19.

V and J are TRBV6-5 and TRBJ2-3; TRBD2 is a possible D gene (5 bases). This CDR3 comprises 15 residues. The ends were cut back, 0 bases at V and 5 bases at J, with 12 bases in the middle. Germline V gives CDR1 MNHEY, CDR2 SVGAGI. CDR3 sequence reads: CASSYSGLAGDTQYF. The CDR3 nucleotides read TGTGCCAGCAGTTACTCAGGGCTAGCCGGAGATACGCAGTATTTT.

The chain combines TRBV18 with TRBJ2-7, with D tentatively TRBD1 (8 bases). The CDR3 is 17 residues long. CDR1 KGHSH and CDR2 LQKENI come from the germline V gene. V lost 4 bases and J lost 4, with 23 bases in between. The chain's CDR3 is CASSLRQGATGGYEQYF. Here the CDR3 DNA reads TGTGCCAGCTCACTTAGGCAGGGGGCGACGGGGGGATACGAGCAGTACTTC.

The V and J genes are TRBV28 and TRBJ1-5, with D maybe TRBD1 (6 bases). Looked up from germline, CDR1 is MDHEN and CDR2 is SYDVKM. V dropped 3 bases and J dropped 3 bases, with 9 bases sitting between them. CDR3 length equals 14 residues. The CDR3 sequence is CASSFRGVNQPQHF. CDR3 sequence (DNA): TGTGCCAGCAGTTTCAGGGGAGTCAATCAGCCCCAGCATTTT.

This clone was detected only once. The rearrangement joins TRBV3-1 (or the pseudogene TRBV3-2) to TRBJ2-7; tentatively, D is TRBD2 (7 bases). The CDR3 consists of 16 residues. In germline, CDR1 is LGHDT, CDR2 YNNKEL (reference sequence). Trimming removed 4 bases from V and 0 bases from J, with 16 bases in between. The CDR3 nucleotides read TGTGCCAGCAGCCCTTTGGGGGGGGCAAGCTCCTACGAGCAGTACTTC. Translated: CASSPLGGASSYEQYF.

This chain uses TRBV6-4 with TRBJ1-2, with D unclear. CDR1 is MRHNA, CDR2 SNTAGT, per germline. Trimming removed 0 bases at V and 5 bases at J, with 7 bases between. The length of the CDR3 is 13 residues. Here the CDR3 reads CASSDSNQYGYTF. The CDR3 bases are TGTGCCAGCAGTGACTCGAACCAGTATGGCTACACCTTC.

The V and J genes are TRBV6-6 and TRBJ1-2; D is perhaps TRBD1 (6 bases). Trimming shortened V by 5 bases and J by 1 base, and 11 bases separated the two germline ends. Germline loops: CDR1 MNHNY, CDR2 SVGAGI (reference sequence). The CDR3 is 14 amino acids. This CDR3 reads CASSKGTNNYGYTF. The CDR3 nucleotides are TGTGCCAGCAGTAAAGGGACAAATAACTATGGCTACACCTTC.

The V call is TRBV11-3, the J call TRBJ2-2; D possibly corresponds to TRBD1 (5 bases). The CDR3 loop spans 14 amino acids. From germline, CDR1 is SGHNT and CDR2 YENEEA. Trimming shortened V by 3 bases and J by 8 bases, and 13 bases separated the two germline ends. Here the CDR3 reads CASSFLGQGGELFF. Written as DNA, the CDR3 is TGTGCCAGCAGCTTTTTGGGGCAGGGTGGGGAGCTGTTTTTT.

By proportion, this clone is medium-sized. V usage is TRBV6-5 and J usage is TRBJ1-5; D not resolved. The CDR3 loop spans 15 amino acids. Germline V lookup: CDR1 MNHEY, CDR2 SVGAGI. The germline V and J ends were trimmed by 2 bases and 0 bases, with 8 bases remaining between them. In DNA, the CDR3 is TGTGCCAGCAGTTACACACAGAATAGCAATCAGCCCCAGCATTTT. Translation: CASSYTQNSNQPQHF.

The CDR3: CASSHLSDRLAKNIQYF. The CDR3 DNA reads TGTGCCAGCAGCCACCTCTCGGACAGGCTAGCCAAAAACATTCAGTACTTC. The rearrangement uses TRBV7-9 and TRBJ2-4; 7 bases map to TRBD1. Germline loops: CDR1 SEHNR, CDR2 FQNEAQ (reference sequence). Trimming cost V 5 bases and J 0 bases; bases outside gene matches: 10. This CDR3 region has 17 residues.

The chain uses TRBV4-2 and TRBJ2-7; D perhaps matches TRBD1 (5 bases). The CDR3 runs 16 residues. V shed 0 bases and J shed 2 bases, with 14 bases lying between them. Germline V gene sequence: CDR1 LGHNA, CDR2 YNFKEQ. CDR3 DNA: TGTGCCAGCAGCCAAGAGGGCTTATCACAGGCCTACGAGCAGTACTTC. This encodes CASSQEGLSQAYEQYF.

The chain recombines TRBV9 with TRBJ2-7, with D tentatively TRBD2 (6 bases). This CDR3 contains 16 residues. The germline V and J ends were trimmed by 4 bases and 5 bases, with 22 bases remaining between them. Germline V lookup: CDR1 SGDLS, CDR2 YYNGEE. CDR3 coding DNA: TGTGCCAGCAGCCCCACAGATGGAGGGGCTGGCCACGAGCAGTACTTC. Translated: CASSPTDGGAGHEQYF.

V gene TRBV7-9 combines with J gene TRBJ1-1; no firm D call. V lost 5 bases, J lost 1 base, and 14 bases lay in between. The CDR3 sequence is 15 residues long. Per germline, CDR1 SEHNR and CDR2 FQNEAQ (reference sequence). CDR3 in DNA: TGTGCCAGCAGCCCTCCGCCGGGTTCGAACACTGAAGCTTTCTTT. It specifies CASSPPPGSNTEAFF.

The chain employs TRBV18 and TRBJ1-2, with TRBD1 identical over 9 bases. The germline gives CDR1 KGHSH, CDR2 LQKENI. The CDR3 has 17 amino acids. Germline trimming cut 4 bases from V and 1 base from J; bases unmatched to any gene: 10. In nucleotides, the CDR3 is TGTGCCAGCTCACGACCGGGACAGGGTGATCGTAACTATGGCTACACCTTC. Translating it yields CASSRPGQGDRNYGYTF.

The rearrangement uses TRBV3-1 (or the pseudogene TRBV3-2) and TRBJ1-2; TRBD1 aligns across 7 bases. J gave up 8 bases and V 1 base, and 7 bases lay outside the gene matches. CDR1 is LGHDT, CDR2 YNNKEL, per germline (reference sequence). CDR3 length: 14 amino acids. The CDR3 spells CASSQGQGRRGYTF. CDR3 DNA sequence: TGTGCCAGCAGCCAAGGACAGGGACGGCGAGGCTACACCTTC.

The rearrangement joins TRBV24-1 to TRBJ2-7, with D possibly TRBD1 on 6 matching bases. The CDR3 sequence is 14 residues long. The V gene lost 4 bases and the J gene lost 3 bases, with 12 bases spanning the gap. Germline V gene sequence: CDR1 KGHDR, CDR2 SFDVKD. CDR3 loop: CATSDPQGSYEQYF. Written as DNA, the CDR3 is TGTGCCACCAGTGACCCACAGGGAAGCTACGAGCAGTACTTC.

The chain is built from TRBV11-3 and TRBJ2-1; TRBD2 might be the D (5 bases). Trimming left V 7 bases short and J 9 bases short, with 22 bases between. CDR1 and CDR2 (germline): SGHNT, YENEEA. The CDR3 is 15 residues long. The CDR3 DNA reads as TGTGCCAGCACCCCAGGTAGCGCTGACCGGGGTGAGCAGTTCTTC. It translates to CASTPGSADRGEQFF.

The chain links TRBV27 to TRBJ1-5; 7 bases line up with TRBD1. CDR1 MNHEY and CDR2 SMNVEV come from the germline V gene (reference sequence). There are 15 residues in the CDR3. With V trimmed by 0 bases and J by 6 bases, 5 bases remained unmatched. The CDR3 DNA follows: TGTGCCAGCAGTTTATCACAGGGGAATGGTCAGCCCCAGCATTTT. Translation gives CASSLSQGNGQPQHF.

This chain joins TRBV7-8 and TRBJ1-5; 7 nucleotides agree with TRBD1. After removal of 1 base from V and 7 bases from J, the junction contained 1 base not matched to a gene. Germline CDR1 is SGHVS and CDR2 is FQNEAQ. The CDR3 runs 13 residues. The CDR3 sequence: CASSLGGGQPQHF. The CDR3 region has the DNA TGTGCCAGCAGCTTAGGAGGGGGCCAGCCCCAGCATTTT.

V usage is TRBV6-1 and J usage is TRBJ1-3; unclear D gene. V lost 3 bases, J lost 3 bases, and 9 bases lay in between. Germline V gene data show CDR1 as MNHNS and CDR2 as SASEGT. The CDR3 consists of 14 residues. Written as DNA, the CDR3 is TGTGCCAGCAGTGAGGAGACGTATGGAAACACCATATATTTT. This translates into CASSEETYGNTIYF.

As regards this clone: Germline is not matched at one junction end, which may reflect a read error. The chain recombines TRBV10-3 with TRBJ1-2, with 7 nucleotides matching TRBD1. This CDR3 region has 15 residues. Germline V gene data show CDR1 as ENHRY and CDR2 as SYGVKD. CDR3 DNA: TGTGCCGTCAGTGAACAGGGGTCCGGGGCCTATGGCTACACCTTC. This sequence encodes CAVSEQGSGAYGYTF.

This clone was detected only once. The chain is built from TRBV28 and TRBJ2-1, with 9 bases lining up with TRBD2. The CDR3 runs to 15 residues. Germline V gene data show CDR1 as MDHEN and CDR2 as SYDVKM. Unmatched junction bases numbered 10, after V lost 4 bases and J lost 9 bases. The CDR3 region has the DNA TGTGCCAGCAGTTCCGTAGCGGGAGTTATCGGTGAGCAGTTCTTC. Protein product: CASSSVAGVIGEQFF.

The CDR3 spells CASSRLAGGPVTGELFF. The CDR3 DNA reads as TGTGCCAGCAGTCGACTAGCGGGAGGGCCGGTCACCGGGGAGCTGTTTTTT. The J gene is TRBJ2-2, the V gene TRBV27; 14 bases are shared with TRBD2. Germline V gene data show CDR1 as MNHEY and CDR2 as SMNVEV (reference sequence). Trimming cost V 5 bases and J 4 bases; bases outside gene matches: 6. The CDR3 is 17 residues long.

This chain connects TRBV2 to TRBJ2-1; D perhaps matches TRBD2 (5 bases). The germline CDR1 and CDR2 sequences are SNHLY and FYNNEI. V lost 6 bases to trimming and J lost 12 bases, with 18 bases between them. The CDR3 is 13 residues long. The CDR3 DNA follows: TGTGCCAGCAGCCTAGCCCCCACAATGGGGCAGTTCTTC. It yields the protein CASSLAPTMGQFF.

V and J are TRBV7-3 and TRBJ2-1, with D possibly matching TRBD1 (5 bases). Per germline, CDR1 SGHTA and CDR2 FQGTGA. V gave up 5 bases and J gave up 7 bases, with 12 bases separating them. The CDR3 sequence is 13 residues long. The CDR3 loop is CASSRTTGNEQFF. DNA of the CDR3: TGTGCCAGCAGCCGTACTACAGGAAATGAGCAGTTCTTC.

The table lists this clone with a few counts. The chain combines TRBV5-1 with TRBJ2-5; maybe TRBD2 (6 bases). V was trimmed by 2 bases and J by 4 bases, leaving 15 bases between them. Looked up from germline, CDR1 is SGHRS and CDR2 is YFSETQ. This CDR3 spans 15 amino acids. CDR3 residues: CASSFGGRLGETQYF. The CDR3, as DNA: TGCGCCAGCAGCTTTGGTGGGAGGCTAGGAGAGACCCAGTACTTC. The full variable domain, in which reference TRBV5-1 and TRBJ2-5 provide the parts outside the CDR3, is KAGVTQTPRYLIKTRGQQVTLSCSPISGHRSVSWYQQTPGQGLQFLFEYFSETQRNKGNFPGRFSGRQFSNSRSEMNVSTLELGDSALYLCASSFGGRLGETQYFGPGTRLLVL.

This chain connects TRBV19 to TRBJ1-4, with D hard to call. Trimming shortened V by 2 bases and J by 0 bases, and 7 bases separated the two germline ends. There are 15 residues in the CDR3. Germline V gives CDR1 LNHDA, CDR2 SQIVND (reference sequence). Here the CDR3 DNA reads TGTGCCAGTAGTATATCGGTTTCAACTAATGAAAAACTGTTTTTT. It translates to CASSISVSTNEKLFF.

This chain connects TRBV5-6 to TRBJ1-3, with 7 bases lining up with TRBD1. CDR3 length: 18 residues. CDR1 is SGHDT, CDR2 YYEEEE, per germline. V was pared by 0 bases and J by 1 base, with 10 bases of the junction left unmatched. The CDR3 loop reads CASSLGATGTLSGNTIYF. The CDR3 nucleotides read TGTGCCAGCAGCTTGGGTGCGACAGGGACGTTGTCTGGAAACACCATATATTTT.